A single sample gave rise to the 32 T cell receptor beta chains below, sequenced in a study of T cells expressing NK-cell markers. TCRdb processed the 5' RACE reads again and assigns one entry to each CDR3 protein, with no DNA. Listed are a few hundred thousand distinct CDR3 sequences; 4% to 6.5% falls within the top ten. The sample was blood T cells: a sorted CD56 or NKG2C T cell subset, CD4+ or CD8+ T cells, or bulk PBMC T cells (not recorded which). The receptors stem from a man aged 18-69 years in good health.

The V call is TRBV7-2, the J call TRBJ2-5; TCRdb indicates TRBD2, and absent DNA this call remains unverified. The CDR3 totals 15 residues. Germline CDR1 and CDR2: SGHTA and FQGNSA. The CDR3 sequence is CASSQGLAGVKTQYF.

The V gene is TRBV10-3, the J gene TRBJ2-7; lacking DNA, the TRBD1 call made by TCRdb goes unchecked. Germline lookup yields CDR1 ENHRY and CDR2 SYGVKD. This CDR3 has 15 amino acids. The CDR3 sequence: CAISDSGTETYEQYF.

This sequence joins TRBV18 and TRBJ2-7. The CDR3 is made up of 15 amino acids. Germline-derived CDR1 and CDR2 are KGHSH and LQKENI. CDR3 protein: CASSLDRQSSYEQYF.

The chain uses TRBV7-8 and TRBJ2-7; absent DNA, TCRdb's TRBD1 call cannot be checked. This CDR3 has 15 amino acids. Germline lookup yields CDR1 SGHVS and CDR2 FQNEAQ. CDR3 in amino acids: CASRTAGQGFNEQYF.

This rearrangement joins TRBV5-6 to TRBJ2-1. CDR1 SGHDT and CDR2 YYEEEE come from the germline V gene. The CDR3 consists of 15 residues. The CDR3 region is CASSPRLGLLNEQFF.

The CDR3 reads CASSRPPGAGANVLTF. The genes are TRBV28 and TRBJ2-6; the TCRdb D gene call, TRBD1, has no DNA to confirm it. The length of the CDR3 is 16 residues. CDR1 is MDHEN and CDR2 is SYDVKM in the germline V gene.

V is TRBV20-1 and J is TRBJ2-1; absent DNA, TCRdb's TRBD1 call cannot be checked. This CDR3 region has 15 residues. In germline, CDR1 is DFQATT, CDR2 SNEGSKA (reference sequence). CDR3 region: CSADLQGVSYNEQFF.

The CDR3 protein is CSASPANTQYF. This chain connects TRBV20-1 to TRBJ2-3; absent DNA, TCRdb's TRBD2 call cannot be checked. Germline assignment: CDR1 DFQATT and CDR2 SNEGSKA (reference sequence). The CDR3 runs to 11 residues.

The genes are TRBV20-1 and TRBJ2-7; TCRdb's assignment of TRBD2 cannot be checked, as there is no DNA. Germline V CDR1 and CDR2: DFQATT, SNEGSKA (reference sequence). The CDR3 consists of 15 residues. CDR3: CSAKDATTSHYEQYF.

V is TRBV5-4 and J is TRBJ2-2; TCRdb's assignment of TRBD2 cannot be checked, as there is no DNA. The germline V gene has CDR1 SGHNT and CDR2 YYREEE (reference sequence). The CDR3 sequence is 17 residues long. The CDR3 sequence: CASRRVAGGLNTGELFF.

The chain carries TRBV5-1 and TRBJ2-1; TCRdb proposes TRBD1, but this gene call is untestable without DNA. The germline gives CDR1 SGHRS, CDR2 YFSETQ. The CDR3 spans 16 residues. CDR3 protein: CASSARDIRGTNEQFF.

The chain's CDR3 is CASVGPNTDTQYF. The V call is TRBV6-1, the J call TRBJ2-3; the TCRdb D gene call, TRBD2, has no DNA to confirm it. The CDR3 is made up of 13 amino acids. Per germline, CDR1 MNHNS and CDR2 SASEGT.

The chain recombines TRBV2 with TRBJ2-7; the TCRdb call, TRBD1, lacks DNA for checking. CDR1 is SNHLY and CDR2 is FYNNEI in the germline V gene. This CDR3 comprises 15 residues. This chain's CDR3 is CASRMTGTGPGEQYF.

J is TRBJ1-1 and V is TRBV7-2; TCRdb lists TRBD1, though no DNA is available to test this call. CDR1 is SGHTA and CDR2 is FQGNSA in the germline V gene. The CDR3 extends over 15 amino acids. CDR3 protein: CASSPGGVGGTEAFF.

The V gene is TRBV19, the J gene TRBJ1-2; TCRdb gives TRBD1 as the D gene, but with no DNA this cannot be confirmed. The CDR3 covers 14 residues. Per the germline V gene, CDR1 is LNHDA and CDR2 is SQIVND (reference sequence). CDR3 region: CASSIEGSAIGYTF.

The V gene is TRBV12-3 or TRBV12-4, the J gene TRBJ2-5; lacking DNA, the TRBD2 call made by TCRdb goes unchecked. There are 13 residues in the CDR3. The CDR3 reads CASSRTNQETQYF.

The CDR3 reads CASGALNYEQYF. The V gene is TRBV28, the J gene TRBJ2-7; TCRdb returns TRBD1, unconfirmable since there is no DNA. Germline values: CDR1 MDHEN, CDR2 SYDVKM. The CDR3 runs 12 residues.

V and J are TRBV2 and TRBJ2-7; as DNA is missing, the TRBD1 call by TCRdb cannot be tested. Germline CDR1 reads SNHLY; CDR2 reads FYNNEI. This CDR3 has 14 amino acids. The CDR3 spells CASSGSVPGYEQYF.

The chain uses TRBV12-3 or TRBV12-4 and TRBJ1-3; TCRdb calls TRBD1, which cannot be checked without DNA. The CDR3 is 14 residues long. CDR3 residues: CANGRDITGNTIYF.

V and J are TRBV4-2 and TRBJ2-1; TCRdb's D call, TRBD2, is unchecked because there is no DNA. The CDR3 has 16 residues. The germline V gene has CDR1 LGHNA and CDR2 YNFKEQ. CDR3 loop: CASSQASGGNGAEQFF.

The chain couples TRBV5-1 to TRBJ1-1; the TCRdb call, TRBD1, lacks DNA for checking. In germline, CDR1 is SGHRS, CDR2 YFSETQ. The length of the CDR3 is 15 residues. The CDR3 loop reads CASSPGLGANTEAFF. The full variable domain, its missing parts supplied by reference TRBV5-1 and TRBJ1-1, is KAGVTQTPRYLIKTRGQQVTLSCSPISGHRSVSWYQQTPGQGLQFLFEYFSETQRNKGNFPGRFSGRQFSNSRSEMNVSTLELGDSALYLCASSPGLGANTEAFFGQGTRLTVV.

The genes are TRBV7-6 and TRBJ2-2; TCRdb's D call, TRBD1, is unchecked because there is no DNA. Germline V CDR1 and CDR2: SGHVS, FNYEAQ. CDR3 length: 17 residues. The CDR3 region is CASSLNRDRVGTGELFF.

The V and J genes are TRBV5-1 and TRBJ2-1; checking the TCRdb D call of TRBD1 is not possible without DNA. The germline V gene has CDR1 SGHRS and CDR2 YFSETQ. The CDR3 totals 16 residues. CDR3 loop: CASSPIAGTYYNEQFF.

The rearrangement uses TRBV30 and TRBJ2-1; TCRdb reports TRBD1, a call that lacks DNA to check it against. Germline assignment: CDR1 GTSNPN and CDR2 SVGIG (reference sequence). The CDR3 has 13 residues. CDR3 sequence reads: CAWSVSQGTEQFF.

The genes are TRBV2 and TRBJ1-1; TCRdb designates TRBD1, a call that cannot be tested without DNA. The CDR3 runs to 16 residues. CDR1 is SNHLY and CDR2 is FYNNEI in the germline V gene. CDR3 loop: CASSDGTALANTEAFF.

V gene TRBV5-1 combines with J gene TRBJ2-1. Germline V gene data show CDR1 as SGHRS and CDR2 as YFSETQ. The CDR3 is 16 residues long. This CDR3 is CASSLEWTPTYNEQFF.

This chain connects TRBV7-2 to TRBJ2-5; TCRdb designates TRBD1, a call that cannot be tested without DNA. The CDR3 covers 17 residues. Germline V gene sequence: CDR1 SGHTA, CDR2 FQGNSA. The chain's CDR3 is CASSLQLGFPLKETQYF.

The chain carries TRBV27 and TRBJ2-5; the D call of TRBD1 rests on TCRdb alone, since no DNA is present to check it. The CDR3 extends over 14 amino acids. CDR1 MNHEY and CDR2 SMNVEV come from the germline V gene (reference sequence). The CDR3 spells CASSTPGTAETQYF.

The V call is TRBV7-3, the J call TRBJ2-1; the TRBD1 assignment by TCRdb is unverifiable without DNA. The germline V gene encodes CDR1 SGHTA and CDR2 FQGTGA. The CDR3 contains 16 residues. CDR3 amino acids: CASSSKTGSPSNEQFF.

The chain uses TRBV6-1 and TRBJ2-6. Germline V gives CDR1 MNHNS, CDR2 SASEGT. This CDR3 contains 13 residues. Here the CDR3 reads CASRQSGANVLTF.

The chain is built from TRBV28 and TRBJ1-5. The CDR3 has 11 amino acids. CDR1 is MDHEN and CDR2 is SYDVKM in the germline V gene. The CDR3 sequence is CASSLNQPQHF.

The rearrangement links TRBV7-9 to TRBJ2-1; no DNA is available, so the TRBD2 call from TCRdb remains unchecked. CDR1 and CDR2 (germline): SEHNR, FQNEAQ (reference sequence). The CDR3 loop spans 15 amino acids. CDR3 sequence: CASSSRTSPHNEQFF.